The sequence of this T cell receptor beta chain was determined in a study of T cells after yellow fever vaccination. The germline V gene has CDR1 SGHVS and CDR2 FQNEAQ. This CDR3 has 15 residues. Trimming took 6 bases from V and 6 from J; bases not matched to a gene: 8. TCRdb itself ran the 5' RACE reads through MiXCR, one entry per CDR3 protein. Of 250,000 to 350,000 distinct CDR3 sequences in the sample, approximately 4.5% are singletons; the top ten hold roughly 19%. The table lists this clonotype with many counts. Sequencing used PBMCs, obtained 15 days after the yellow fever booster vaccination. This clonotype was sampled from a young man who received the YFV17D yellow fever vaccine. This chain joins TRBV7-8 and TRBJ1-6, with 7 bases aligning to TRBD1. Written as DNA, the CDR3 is TGTGCCAGCAGTCCAGACAGGGCACGTAATTCACCCCTCCACTTT. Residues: CASSPDRARNSPLHF.